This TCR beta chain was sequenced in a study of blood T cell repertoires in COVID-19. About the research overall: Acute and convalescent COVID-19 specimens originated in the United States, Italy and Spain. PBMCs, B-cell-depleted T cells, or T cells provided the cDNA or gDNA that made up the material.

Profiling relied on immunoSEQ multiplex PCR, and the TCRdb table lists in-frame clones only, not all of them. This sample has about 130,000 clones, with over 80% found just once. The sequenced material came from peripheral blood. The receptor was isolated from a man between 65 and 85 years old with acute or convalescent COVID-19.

This CDR3 reads CASSQDNLGANVLTF. The DNA of the CDR3 is TGCGCCAGCAGCCAAGATAACCTAGGGGCCAACGTCCTGACTTTC. This chain joins TRBV4-1 and TRBJ2-6, with no clear D. The germline V gene encodes CDR1 MGHRA and CDR2 YSYEKL. There are 15 residues in the CDR3. With 0 bases removed from V and 4 bases from J, the gap between germline ends came to 7 bases.